The source of this T cell receptor beta chain is a study of long-term antiretroviral therapy in people with HIV (dated by TCRdb to between 2021 and 2024). Regarding the study in general: The earliest samples were collected roughly a decade before the 2015 WHO recommendation for immediate ART, at a time when ART was usually postponed until CD4 counts fell. Whether ART initiation and durable HIV suppression were associated with changes in peripheral blood TRB repertoire composition and diversity was tested in a retrospective serial study. A total of roughly 200 cryopreserved PBMC samples came from around 30 adults with confirmed HIV infection and were collected serially over a mean of around 6 years (range 1-12). Among the approximately 30 participants with HIV, fewer than twelve were female. No cross-contamination during QIAcube processing was seen in test extractions of a monoclonal T-cell line run alongside about 33 polyclonal samples. The research as a whole found: Narrower CDR3 length ranges were observed in HIV repertoires than in controls, and an antigen-experienced repertoire with only a slight naive shift after ART was suggested by the network structure. Starting ART was linked to a significant rise in TRB diversity, yet even with long-term ART the diversity remained significantly lower than in transplant donor controls. Unsorted PBMC were profiled instead of sorted CD4+ and CD8+ T cells because pre-ART samples had limited cell numbers. Expanded TRB clones identified before ART initiation dominated the repertoire across all time points, though the dominance fluctuated and decreased in many PLHIV after ART. Inferences about post-ART repertoire changes are limited because no data were available on ART adherence, viral resistance or therapy changes. Because PBMC availability was limited, only the TCR beta chain was sequenced, with no alpha chain pairing. The samples span the years 2004 to 2017, and the ART regimens used at that time may not be as effective as current regimens.

Participants were included only if at least one PBMC sample before ART initiation and at least two post-ART samples were available. Treatment was received in the United States of America by all participants with HIV. Before DNA extraction, cryopreserved samples of 1-10 million PBMC were thawed and then washed. At the time of the earliest PBMC sample, participants with HIV were aged between roughly 20 and 55 years. PBMC samples were contributed by each participant from 1-4 timepoints before ART initiation and 2-8 timepoints after ART initiation, with a median of 7 samples. Serial HIV viral load, CD4+ T-cell count, ART history and demographic data were obtained for every participant. Genomic DNA was extracted from unsorted PBMC with a Qiagen kit on a QIAcube, processed in batches of 12 samples. The immunoSEQ hsTCRB v3.0 assay was used at survey level resolution to sequence the TRB variable region. A depth of roughly 35,000-55,000 T-cell genomes per sample was targeted for TRB sequencing. TRB libraries were pooled and sequenced on an Illumina MiSeq using a v3 150-cycle kit. The source study handled its data this way. Repertoire analysis ran in R within a reproducible Nextflow workflow covering QC, data transformation and analysis. Custom analyses were implemented in LymphoSeq2, an R package for AIRR-Seq data exploration. Four samples yielding fewer than 5000 total TRB sequences were excluded, leaving 188 analyzed HIV repertoires. Among the 180 or so HIV repertoires that were kept, roughly 58 were collected before ART initiation and more than 120 were collected after ART initiation. Repertoires were downsampled to 5000 TRB nucleotide sequences, with summary statistics averaged over 100 downsampling iterations. The analysis kept only TRB sequences whose CDR3 regions were at least seven amino acids long. Diversity was measured with a Shannon entropy-derived clonality score and the Gini coefficient. In the repertoire networks, any two of the top 5000 CDR3 amino acid sequences were connected whenever the two sequences differed by an edit distance of one. Antigen specificity groups and MHC restriction were predicted for TRB CDR3 amino acid sequences with GLIPH2. Known CMV, EBV, HIV or tissue antigen associations were flagged by matching CDR3 amino acid sequences against VDJdb and McPAS-TCR. Pre-ART, post-ART and control groups were compared with Wilcoxon signed-rank tests and Holm-Bonferroni correction. Drawn from immuneACCESS, this table holds only the in-frame rearrangements with V and J called that TCRdb kept. Clones are partly lost; checked studies trace under half to an unresolved V gene and leave the rest unexplained. That table supplies the V and J calls and clone size; D and trimming were determined from the DNA. For this sample the table gives more than 30,000 clones, of which 83% were detected only once. The ten largest clones capture over 6.5% of the sample.

V is cut by 0 bases and J by 6 bases, and the space between the germline ends is 12 bases. The germline V gene yields MNHEY for CDR1 and SVGAGI for CDR2. The CDR3 contains 15 residues, cysteine and phenylalanine counted. The entry retains the CDR3 DNA only, 45 bases that are in frame from base 1. Comment on this clone: Its antigen has not been determined. No quality values exist for individual bases; no much larger clone is one base distant.

The receptor was isolated from a man aged 18 to 35 with HIV. Recombination joined TRBV6-5 with TRBJ2-4; a tentative D call is TRBD2 (7 bases match). The material was unsorted PBMCs, obtained 0.4 years before starting antiretroviral therapy. The bases are TGTGCCAGCAGTTACTCGACAAGGGGGGGAAACATTCAGTACTTC. This gives the protein CASSYSTRGGNIQYF.